These 30 T cell receptor beta chains originate from one sample sequenced in a study of cytomegalovirus exposure and HLA in healthy donors. The PCR had 60 Vbeta and 13 Jbeta primers. Profiling relied on immunoSEQ multiplex PCR, and the TCRdb table lists in-frame clones only, not all of them. The sample totals about 150,000 clones; its top ten clones hold around 1.7%. The sample was PBMCs. These TCRs come from a woman between 50 and 59 years old in good health and CMV-seronegative.

The CDR3 DNA sequence: TGTGCCAGCAGCTTAGTAGCCAGGGGTGGAGACGAGCAGTACTTC. This sequence encodes CASSLVARGGDEQYF. The rearrangement links TRBV11-2 to TRBJ2-5, with a tentative D call TRBD1 (6 bases). The DNA end favors TRBJ2-7, so the J call may be wrong. The germline gives CDR1 SGHAT, CDR2 FQNNGV. The CDR3 is 15 amino acids.

This chain links TRBV6-5 with TRBJ2-2, with 8 bases matching TRBD1. J lost 6 bases, V lost 5 bases, and 8 bases had no gene match. Germline V gives CDR1 MNHEY, CDR2 SVGAGI. The CDR3 spans 15 residues. The CDR3 DNA reads as TGTGCCAGCAGTGCTCAACAGGGGGTAGCCGGGGAGCTGTTTTTT. This translates into CASSAQQGVAGELFF.

The J gene is TRBJ1-5, the V gene TRBV6-5, with 8 bases lining up with TRBD1. The length of the CDR3 is 14 residues. The V and J ends lost 4 bases and 6 bases, in that order; junction bases with no gene match: 5. Germline CDR1 reads MNHEY; CDR2 reads SVGAGI. The CDR3 DNA follows: TGTGCCAGCAGTTCGGACAGGGAAATTCAGCCCCAGCATTTT. It encodes CASSSDREIQPQHF.

This rearrangement joins TRBV6-5 to TRBJ2-3; 10 bases map to TRBD2. Germline CDR1 is MNHEY and CDR2 is SVGAGI. This CDR3 contains 15 residues. The V gene end was trimmed by 4 bases and the J gene end by 4 bases; junction bases not matched to a gene: 5. The CDR3 bases are TGTGCCAGCAGTTCTCTAGCGGGAGTACCAGATACGCAGTATTTT. Translated, it gives CASSSLAGVPDTQYF.

The V gene is TRBV7-9, the J gene TRBJ1-2; D is perhaps TRBD1 (5 bases). The CDR3 covers 16 residues. The germline V and J ends were trimmed by 7 bases and 4 bases, with 22 bases remaining between them. Germline-derived CDR1 and CDR2 are SEHNR and FQNEAQ (reference sequence). The CDR3 reads CASTRVQGQMGYGYTF. CDR3 nucleotides: TGTGCCAGCACCCGAGTCCAGGGTCAGATGGGCTATGGCTACACCTTC.

The chain combines TRBV27 with TRBJ2-7, with TRBD2 matching over 8 bases. The CDR3 contains 14 residues. Trimming cost V 6 bases and J 7 bases; bases outside gene matches: 11. CDR1 is MNHEY, CDR2 SMNVEV, per germline (reference sequence). CDR3 residues: CASSSGLAAGEQYF. The CDR3 DNA is TGTGCCAGCAGCAGTGGACTAGCCGCGGGTGAGCAGTACTTC.

The rearrangement links TRBV5-6 to TRBJ1-4; TRBD1 is a possible D gene (5 bases). Deletions cut 0 bases from V and 4 bases from J, with 10 bases between. The germline V gene encodes CDR1 SGHDT and CDR2 YYEEEE. The CDR3 sequence is 15 residues long. CDR3 coding DNA: TGTGCCAGCAGCTTGGAAGGGGTTGTTAATGAAAAACTGTTTTTT. It translates to CASSLEGVVNEKLFF.

This chain uses TRBV15 with TRBJ2-3; 8 bases fit TRBD2. This CDR3 has 14 amino acids. J lost 2 bases, V lost 5 bases, and 3 bases had no gene match. Per germline, CDR1 LNHNV and CDR2 YYDKDF (reference sequence). CDR3 coding DNA: TGTGCCACCAGCGACGGGGGGGACACAGATACGCAGTATTTT. This encodes CATSDGGDTDTQYF.

The V call is TRBV4-2, the J call TRBJ1-5; possibly TRBD1 for D (6 bases). Looked up from germline, CDR1 is LGHNA and CDR2 is YNFKEQ. The V gene lost 1 base and the J gene lost 6 bases, with 13 bases spanning the gap. The CDR3 has 15 amino acids. CDR3 sequence (DNA): TGTGCCAGCAGCCAAGGCGAGGGGGTCAGTCAGCCCCAGCATTTT. Protein sequence: CASSQGEGVSQPQHF.

The rearrangement joins TRBV19 to TRBJ2-3; 8 nucleotides agree with TRBD2. Germline V gives CDR1 LNHDA, CDR2 SQIVND (reference sequence). V was clipped by 2 bases and J by 4 bases; unmatched bases: 5. There are 15 residues in the CDR3. Here the CDR3 reads CASSITSGGADTQYF. The DNA for the CDR3 is TGTGCCAGTAGTATAACTAGCGGAGGGGCAGATACGCAGTATTTT.

The chain couples TRBV19 to TRBJ1-2, with 10 nucleotides matching TRBD1. CDR3 length: 15 residues. Germline-derived CDR1 and CDR2 are LNHDA and SQIVND (reference sequence). V shed 6 bases and J 8 bases; nucleotides not matched to a gene: 12. In DNA, the CDR3 is TGTGCCAGTAGCCGCCCCGGGACAGGGGAGAGCGGCTACACCTTC. Protein: CASSRPGTGESGYTF.

This rearrangement joins TRBV7-6 to TRBJ2-5, with 10 bases matching TRBD2. V dropped 6 bases and J dropped 4; count of bases not matched to a gene: 8. CDR1 and CDR2 from the germline V gene are SGHVS and FNYEAQ. This CDR3 has 15 amino acids. The CDR3, as DNA: TGTGCCAGCAGAGCTCTAGCGGGGGTCGTAGAGACCCAGTACTTC. It encodes CASRALAGVVETQYF. Together with reference TRBV7-6 and TRBJ2-5, the CDR3 gives the full variable domain: GAGVSQSPRYKVTKRGQDVALRCDPISGHVSLYWYRQALGQGPEFLTYFNYEAQQDKSGLPNDRFSAERPEGSISTLTIQRTEQRDSAMYRCASRALAGVVETQYFGPGTRLLVL.

This chain connects TRBV6-5 to TRBJ2-1; 7 bases are shared with TRBD2. V shed 4 bases, J shed 16 bases, and the junction held 10 bases outside the gene matches. This CDR3 is built from 12 residues. Germline V CDR1 and CDR2: MNHEY, SVGAGI. The CDR3 loop is CASSFRLALQFF. As DNA, the CDR3 is TGTGCCAGCAGTTTCAGACTAGCCCTACAATTCTTC.

The chain is built from TRBV5-1 and TRBJ2-3, with 7 bases that match TRBD1. CDR3 length equals 17 residues. From germline, CDR1 is SGHRS and CDR2 YFSETQ. V lost 3 bases to trimming and J lost 3 bases; unmatched junction nucleotides: 13. The chain's CDR3 is CASSSLPRQGGTDTQYF. The CDR3 DNA sequence: TGCGCCAGCAGCTCCCTGCCCCGACAGGGCGGGACAGATACGCAGTATTTT.

The chain carries TRBV4-2 and TRBJ2-3, with D perhaps TRBD2 (5 bases). V was trimmed by 3 bases and J by 4 bases, leaving 23 bases between them. Germline lookup yields CDR1 LGHNA and CDR2 YNFKEQ. The CDR3 is 18 amino acids. The CDR3 region is CASSHSPLNSLGADTQYF. As DNA, the CDR3 is TGTGCCAGCAGCCATAGCCCCCTCAACTCCCTCGGGGCAGATACGCAGTATTTT.

The chain links TRBV11-2 to TRBJ1-5, with D hard to call. This CDR3 has 13 amino acids. With 2 bases removed from V and 2 bases from J, the gap between germline ends came to 4 bases. The germline V gene encodes CDR1 SGHAT and CDR2 FQNNGV. CDR3 DNA sequence: TGTGCCAGCAGCTTAATCGGCAATCAGCCCCAGCATTTT. This encodes CASSLIGNQPQHF.

The rearrangement links TRBV4-1 to TRBJ1-5; D gene ambiguous. CDR1 and CDR2 from the germline V gene are MGHRA and YSYEKL. The CDR3 spans 13 residues. V was trimmed by 1 base and J by 4 bases, leaving 5 bases between them. Here the CDR3 reads CASSQARNQPQHF. In DNA, the CDR3 is TGCGCCAGCAGCCAAGCTAGGAATCAGCCCCAGCATTTT.

The chain couples TRBV28 to TRBJ2-7; 11 bases map to TRBD1. Germline values: CDR1 MDHEN, CDR2 SYDVKM. The CDR3 contains 15 residues. V lost 4 bases, J lost 5 bases, and 7 bases stayed unmatched. The CDR3 coding sequence is TGTGCCAGCAGTTCCGGGACAGGGGGGCCCGACGAGCAGTACTTC. Amino acids: CASSSGTGGPDEQYF.

As to this clone: The junction departs from the called germline gene at one end, perhaps through a read error. The chain employs TRBV5-6 and TRBJ1-3; D call uncertain. CDR1 is SGHDT and CDR2 is YYEEEE in the germline V gene. The CDR3 extends over 11 amino acids. The CDR3 DNA follows: TGTGCCAGCAGCTCCGGCTTCCGGGAGGATTTT. Translating gives CASSSGFREDF.

The chain is built from TRBV27 and TRBJ2-5; possible D gene TRBD1, 6 bases. CDR1 and CDR2 from the germline V gene are MNHEY and SMNVEV (reference sequence). With 6 bases removed from V and 5 bases from J, the gap between germline ends came to 13 bases. There are 13 residues in the CDR3. CDR3 sequence (DNA): TGTGCCAGCAGACCCCAGGGGCTGGAGACCCAGTACTTC. Its translation is CASRPQGLETQYF.

As to this clone: One end of the junction is discordant with germline, which a read error may explain. This chain joins TRBV28 and TRBJ2-7; D is unclear. The CDR3 consists of 13 residues. Germline V gene sequence: CDR1 MDHEN, CDR2 SYDVKM. The CDR3, as DNA: TGTGCCAGCAGTTTCCTCCGCGACAACCCCCCGAACTTC. Translated, it gives CASSFLRDNPPNF.

The chain links TRBV5-1 to TRBJ2-3; possible D gene TRBD2, 6 bases. CDR3 length equals 13 residues. Trimming removed 0 bases at V and 6 bases at J, with 8 bases between. Germline V lookup: CDR1 SGHRS, CDR2 YFSETQ. CDR3 loop: CASSLGGEDTQYF. Written as DNA, the CDR3 is TGCGCCAGCAGCTTGGGGGGGGAGGATACGCAGTATTTT. Combining the CDR3 with reference TRBV5-1 and TRBJ2-3 gives the whole variable domain KAGVTQTPRYLIKTRGQQVTLSCSPISGHRSVSWYQQTPGQGLQFLFEYFSETQRNKGNFPGRFSGRQFSNSRSEMNVSTLELGDSALYLCASSLGGEDTQYFGPGTRLTVL.

V gene TRBV19 combines with J gene TRBJ1-5, with unresolved D. V shed 1 base and J shed 1 base, with 8 bases lying between them. Germline lookup yields CDR1 LNHDA and CDR2 SQIVND (reference sequence). This CDR3 contains 15 residues. CDR3 in DNA: TGTGCCAGTAGTATAGCGGGTTGGAGCAATCAGCCCCAGCATTTT. Residues: CASSIAGWSNQPQHF.

The rearrangement links TRBV28 to TRBJ1-5; D gene unclear. Trimming pared 5 bases from V and 6 bases from J, leaving 11 bases between. Germline-derived CDR1 and CDR2 are MDHEN and SYDVKM. CDR3 length equals 13 residues. The CDR3, as DNA: TGTGCCAGCAGTAGGGAGGTTTCTCAGCCCCAGCATTTT. Its translation is CASSREVSQPQHF.

The V call is TRBV28, the J call TRBJ2-2, with TRBD1 as a possible D gene (6 bases). V was pared by 4 bases and J by 3 bases, with 12 bases between. The CDR3 runs to 15 residues. Germline V gene sequence: CDR1 MDHEN, CDR2 SYDVKM. The CDR3 sequence is CASSSYTGYTGELFF. The CDR3 DNA follows: TGTGCCAGCAGTTCATATACAGGGTACACCGGGGAGCTGTTTTTT.

J is TRBJ1-4 and V is TRBV7-9; no clear D. CDR3 length: 11 residues. The ends were cut back, 4 bases at V and 8 bases at J, with 5 bases in the middle. Germline CDR1 reads SEHNR; CDR2 reads FQNEAQ (reference sequence). The CDR3 coding sequence is TGTGCCAGCAGCTCGGTGGAAAAACTGTTTTTT. This gives the protein CASSSVEKLFF.

The chain combines TRBV2 with TRBJ1-2, with 9 positions matching TRBD1. The V and J ends lost 3 bases and 8 bases, in that order; junction bases with no gene match: 7. The CDR3 sequence is 14 residues long. From germline, CDR1 is SNHLY and CDR2 FYNNEI. CDR3 in DNA: TGTGCCAGCAGTGATAGGACAGGGGTGGGAGGCTACACCTTC. Translating it yields CASSDRTGVGGYTF.

The V call is TRBV7-6, the J call TRBJ2-7; 8 bases fit TRBD2. Trimming removed 4 bases from V and 1 base from J; junction bases left unmatched: 3. The CDR3 has 14 amino acids. Per germline, CDR1 SGHVS and CDR2 FNYEAQ. In DNA form, the CDR3 reads TGTGCCAGCAGCTGGACTAGCTCATCCTACGAGCAGTACTTC. Protein product: CASSWTSSSYEQYF.

The gene calls are TRBV2 and TRBJ2-3, with D perhaps TRBD1 (6 bases). The germline CDR1 and CDR2 sequences are SNHLY and FYNNEI. Trimming pared 3 bases from V and 3 bases from J, leaving 10 bases between. CDR3 size: 14 residues. CDR3 DNA sequence: TGTGCCAGCAGTGAGAGGGGGTGGACAGATACGCAGTATTTT. It codes for CASSERGWTDTQYF.

The chain is built from TRBV28 and TRBJ1-1; 7 bases line up with TRBD1. The J segment lost 11 bases and the V segment lost 3 bases, leaving 9 bases of the junction unmatched. Germline values: CDR1 MDHEN, CDR2 SYDVKM. The length of the CDR3 is 13 residues. The CDR3 protein is CASSFREGQKAFF. The CDR3 bases are TGTGCCAGCAGTTTTCGTGAGGGACAGAAGGCTTTCTTT.